These T cell receptor beta chains were read from a single sample in a study of blood T cell repertoires in COVID-19. The assay was immunoSEQ multiplex PCR, and TCRdb's table has in-frame clones only and misses some. The sample holds around 150,000 clones, roughly four fifths seen once. Sequenced input: peripheral blood. These receptors all come from a woman older than 75 with acute or convalescent COVID-19. CDR3s include the opening cysteine and the closing phenylalanine or tryptophan. A D gene is named only where the DNA matches it firmly. Clone size is given for some rows only: seen once, a few or many times, or a class if the clone is expanded.

few	TRBD2	TRBJ2-7	TRBV13	TGTGCCAGCAGCCACGGACTAGCGGGCTCTGGCTACGAGCAGTACTTC	CASSHGLAGSGYEQYF
NA	NA	TRBJ1-5	TRBV4-3	TGCGCCAGCAGCCAAGACGTCGGGGGGAATCAGCCCCAGCATTTT	CASSQDVGGNQPQHF
NA	TRBD1	TRBJ1-2	TRBV2	TGTGCCAGCACCAGGGGGTATGGCTACACCTTC	CASTRGYGYTF
NA	TRBD1	TRBJ1-2	TRBV19	TGTGCCAGTAGTAGGCAGGGGGCTTTAGAAGAAGGCTACACCTTC	CASSRQGALEEGYTF
once	TRBD1	TRBJ2-5	TRBV7-9	TGTGCCAGCAGCTCCTTGGGGGGACAGGGGGCAGTCCGAACCACCCAGTACTTC	CASSSLGGQGAVRTTQYF
NA	NA	TRBJ1-1	TRBV5-1	TGCGCCAGCAGCTTGGTAAGGGGGGGCCGTGAAGCTTTCTTT	CASSLVRGGREAFF
NA	TRBD2	TRBJ2-7	TRBV5-6	TGTGCCAGCAGCTTTCTCGGGGGGGATAACGAGCAGTACTTC	CASSFLGGDNEQYF
once	TRBD2	TRBJ2-5	TRBV11-3	TGTGCCAGCAGCTTAGGACTAGCGGAGACCCAGTACTTC	CASSLGLAETQYF
NA	TRBD2	TRBJ2-1	TRBV29-1	TGCAGCGTTGAAGGGACTAGCGGGAGGGCCCGCAATGAGCAGTTCTTC	CSVEGTSGRARNEQFF
NA	NA	TRBJ2-7	TRBV23-1	TGCGCCAGCAGTGCAAATTCGGACACGCACTCCTACGAGCAGTACTTC	CASSANSDTHSYEQYF
NA	TRBD1	TRBJ2-7	TRBV2	TGTGCCAGCAGTGAAATGGGGACAGGAACGCAAACCTACGAGCAGTACTTC	CASSEMGTGTQTYEQYF
NA	TRBD1	TRBJ1-3	TRBV27	TGTGCCAGCAGCAAGACAGGGAAAGCTGGAAACACCATATATTTT	CASSKTGKAGNTIYF
NA	NA	TRBJ1-4	TRBV5-4	TGTGCCAGCAGCTTGGAATCCCAGGCGTCTAATGAAAAACTGTTTTTT	CASSLESQASNEKLFF
NA	NA	TRBJ2-5	TRBV29-1	TGCAGCGTTGATGTTGGCACGCAAGAGACCCAGTACTTC	CSVDVGTQETQYF
NA	NA	TRBJ2-7	TRBV27	TGTGCCAGCAGTTTAGTGGCTAGCTACGAGCAGTACTTC	CASSLVASYEQYF
few	NA	TRBJ1-2	TRBV2	TGTGCCAGCAGAGAACGACAGATAGTCTATGGCTACACCTTC	CASRERQIVYGYTF
NA	NA	TRBJ2-3	TRBV4-2	TGTGCCAGCAGCCAAGAGTCGTCAGCGGCAGATACGCAGTATTTT	CASSQESSAADTQYF
NA	NA	TRBJ2-5	TRBV11-3	TGTGCCAGCAGCTTCGGAGAGAAAGAGACCCAGTACTTC	CASSFGEKETQYF
NA	TRBD1	TRBJ1-2	TRBV14	TGTGCCGGCAGCCAAGTGGGGACCGGGACAGCCAACTATGGCTACACCTTC	CAGSQVGTGTANYGYTF
NA	TRBD1	TRBJ2-1	TRBV27	TGTGCCAGCAGTTTATCGTTACCCGGGACAGGTCGTGTACTAGTCGATGAGCAGTTCTTC	CASSLSLPGTGRVLVDEQFF
NA	TRBD1	TRBJ2-1	TRBV6-5	TGTGCCAGCAGTTTTGACGGGACAGGGGACCATGAGCAGTTCTTC	CASSFDGTGDHEQFF
NA	TRBD2	TRBJ2-7	TRBV13	TGTGCCAGCAGCCCGGGACTAGCGAGCTCCTACGAGCAGTACTTC	CASSPGLASSYEQYF
NA	TRBD2	TRBJ2-4	TRBV6-6	TGTGCCAGCAATAGCGGGAGGATCGCCAAAAACATTCAGTACTTC	CASNSGRIAKNIQYF
few	TRBD1	TRBJ1-2	TRBV6-2/TRBV6-3	TGTGCCAGCAGTCACCCCGGGACAGGGGTTGTTTTGGGCTACACCTTC	CASSHPGTGVVLGYTF
NA	NA	TRBJ1-1	TRBV5-1	TGCGCCAGCAGTGAACAAGAGAACACTGAAGCTTTCTTT	CASSEQENTEAFF
NA	NA	TRBJ2-7	TRBV5-8	TGTGCCAGCAGCTTGCGGGGTCTCCGCGAGCAGTACTTC	CASSLRGLREQYF
NA	NA	TRBJ2-1	TRBV23-1	TGCGCCAGCAGTCATTTGGCCCCTAGCTCCTACAATGAGCAGTTCTTC	CASSHLAPSSYNEQFF
NA	NA	TRBJ2-1	TRBV2	TGTGCCAGCAGTGAACAGGGGTATGAGCAGTTCTTC	CASSEQGYEQFF
once	NA	TRBJ2-7	TRBV12-2	TGTGCAAGTCGCCAAGGACTAGCGGGATCCTACGAGCAGTACTTC	CASRQGLAGSYEQYF
once	TRBD2	TRBJ2-2	TRBV15	TGTGCCACCAGCAGAGTCATCAGGGAGGGAGGAACCGGGGAGCTGTTTTTT	CATSRVIREGGTGELFF
NA	NA	TRBJ1-2	TRBV6-5	TGTGCCAGTCATCGGGGGGGGGCTGCCTGGGGTGGCTACACCTTC	CASHRGGAAWGGYTF